This T cell receptor beta chain was sequenced for a study of PD-L1 blockade in urothelial cancer. Synthetic spike-ins, TCR analog templates, were added into each PCR. The data were produced by immunoSEQ multiplex PCR, yet TCRdb's version contains in-frame clones alone and is incomplete. The top ten hold over 5% of the sample, which has about 80,000 clones, 87% seen once. This CDR3 region has 16 residues. Germline loops: CDR1 SGHTA, CDR2 FQGNSA. The V gene end was trimmed by 2 bases and the J gene end by 1 base; junction bases not matched to a gene: 3. The gene calls are TRBV7-2 and TRBJ1-1, with 11 bases that match TRBD1. Sequenced material: PBMCs, taken around atezolizumab (anti-PD-L1) treatment. This TCR was recovered from a woman between 65 and 79 years old with urothelial cancer. CDR3 sequence (DNA): TGTGCCAGCAGCTTATTCGGGACAGGGGGGAACACTGAAGCTTTCTTT. This gives the protein CASSLFGTGGNTEAFF.